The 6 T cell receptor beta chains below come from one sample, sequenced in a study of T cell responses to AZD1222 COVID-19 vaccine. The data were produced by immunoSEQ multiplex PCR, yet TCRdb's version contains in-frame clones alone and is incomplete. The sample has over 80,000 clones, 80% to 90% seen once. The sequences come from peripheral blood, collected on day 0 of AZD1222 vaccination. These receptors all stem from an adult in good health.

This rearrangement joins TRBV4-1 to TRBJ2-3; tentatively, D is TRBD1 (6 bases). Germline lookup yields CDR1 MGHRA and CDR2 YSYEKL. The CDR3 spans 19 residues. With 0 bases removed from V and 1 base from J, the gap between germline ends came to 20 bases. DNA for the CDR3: TGCGCCAGCAGCCAAGAATCGGGCAGGACAGTTAGTGGCACAGATACGCAGTATTTT. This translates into CASSQESGRTVSGTDTQYF.

CDR3 region: CASSLLTGSYEQYF. The CDR3 nucleotides read TGCGCCAGCAGCCTTCTGACAGGCTCCTACGAGCAGTACTTC. The J gene is TRBJ2-7, the V gene TRBV5-1, with D perhaps TRBD1 (6 bases). Germline V gene data show CDR1 as SGHRS and CDR2 as YFSETQ. V lost 4 bases to trimming and J lost 0 bases, with 11 bases between them. The CDR3 covers 14 residues.

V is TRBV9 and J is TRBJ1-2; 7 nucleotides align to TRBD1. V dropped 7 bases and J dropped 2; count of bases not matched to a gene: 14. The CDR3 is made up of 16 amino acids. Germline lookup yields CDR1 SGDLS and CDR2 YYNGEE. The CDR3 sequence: CASSAYRGGLNYGYTF. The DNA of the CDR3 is TGTGCCAGCTCAGCGTACAGGGGAGGGTTAAACTATGGCTACACCTTC.

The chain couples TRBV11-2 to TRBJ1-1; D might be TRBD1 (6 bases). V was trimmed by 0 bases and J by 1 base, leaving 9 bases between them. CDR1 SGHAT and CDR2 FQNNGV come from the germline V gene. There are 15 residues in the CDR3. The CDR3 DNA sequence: TGTGCCAGCAGCTTAGAGGGCAGGGGGAACACTGAAGCTTTCTTT. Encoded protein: CASSLEGRGNTEAFF. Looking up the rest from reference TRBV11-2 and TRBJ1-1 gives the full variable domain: EAGVAQSPRYKIIEKRQSVAFWCNPISGHATLYWYQQILGQGPKLLIQFQNNGVVDDSQLPKDRFSAERLKGVDSTLKIQPAKLEDSAVYLCASSLEGRGNTEAFFGQGTRLTVV.

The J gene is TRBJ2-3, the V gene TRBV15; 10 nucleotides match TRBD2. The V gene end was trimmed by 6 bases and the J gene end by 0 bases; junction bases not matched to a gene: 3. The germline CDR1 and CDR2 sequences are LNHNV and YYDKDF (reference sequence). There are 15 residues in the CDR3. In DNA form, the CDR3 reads TGTGCCACCAGTCCGACTAGCGGGAGCACAGATACGCAGTATTTT. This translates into CATSPTSGSTDTQYF.

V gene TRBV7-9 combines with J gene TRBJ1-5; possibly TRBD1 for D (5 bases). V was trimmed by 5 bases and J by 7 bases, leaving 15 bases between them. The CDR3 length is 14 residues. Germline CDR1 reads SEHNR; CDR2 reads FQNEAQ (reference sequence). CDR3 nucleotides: TGTGCCAGCAGCATGTCGGGAGGGGACCAGCCCCAGCATTTT. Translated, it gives CASSMSGGDQPQHF.